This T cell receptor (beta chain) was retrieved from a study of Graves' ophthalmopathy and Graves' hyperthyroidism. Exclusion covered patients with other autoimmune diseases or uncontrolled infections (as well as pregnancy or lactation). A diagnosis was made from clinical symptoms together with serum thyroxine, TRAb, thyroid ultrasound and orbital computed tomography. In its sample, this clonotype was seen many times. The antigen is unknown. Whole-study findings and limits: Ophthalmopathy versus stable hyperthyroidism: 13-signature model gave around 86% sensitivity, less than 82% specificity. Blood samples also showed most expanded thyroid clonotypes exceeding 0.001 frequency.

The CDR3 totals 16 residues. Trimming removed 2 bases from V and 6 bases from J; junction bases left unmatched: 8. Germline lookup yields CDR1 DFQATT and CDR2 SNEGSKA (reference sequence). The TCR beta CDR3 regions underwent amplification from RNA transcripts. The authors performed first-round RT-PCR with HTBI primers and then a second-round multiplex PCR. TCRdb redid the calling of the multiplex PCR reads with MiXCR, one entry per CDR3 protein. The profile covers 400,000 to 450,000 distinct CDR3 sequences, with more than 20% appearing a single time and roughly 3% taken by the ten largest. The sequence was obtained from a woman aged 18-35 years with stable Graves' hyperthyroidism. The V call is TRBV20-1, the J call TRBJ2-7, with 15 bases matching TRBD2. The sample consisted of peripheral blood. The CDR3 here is CSARSQPGLAGGEQYF. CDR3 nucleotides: TGCAGTGCTAGATCTCAGCCGGGACTAGCGGGAGGCGAGCAGTACTTC.